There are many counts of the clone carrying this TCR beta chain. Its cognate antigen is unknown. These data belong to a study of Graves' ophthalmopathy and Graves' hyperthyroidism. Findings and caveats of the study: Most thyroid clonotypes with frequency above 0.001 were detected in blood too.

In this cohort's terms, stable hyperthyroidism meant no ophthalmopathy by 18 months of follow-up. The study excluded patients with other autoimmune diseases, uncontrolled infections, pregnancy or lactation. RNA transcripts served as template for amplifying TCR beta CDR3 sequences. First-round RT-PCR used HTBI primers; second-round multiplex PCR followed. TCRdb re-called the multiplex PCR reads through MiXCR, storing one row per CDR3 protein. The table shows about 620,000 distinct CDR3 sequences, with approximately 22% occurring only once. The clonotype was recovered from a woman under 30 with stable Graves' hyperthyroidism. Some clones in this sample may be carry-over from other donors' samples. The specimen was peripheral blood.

CDR3 residues: CASSRSTGSTNTGELFF. DNA of the CDR3: TGTGCCAGCAGCCGATCTACAGGGTCTACAAACACCGGGGAGCTGTTTTTT. The chain uses TRBV11-1 and TRBJ2-2; a weak D match, TRBD1 (6 bases). V dropped 5 bases and J dropped 2 bases, with 18 bases sitting between them. Germline CDR1 reads SGHAT; CDR2 reads FQDESV (reference sequence). The length of the CDR3 is 17 residues.